The 2 T cell receptor beta chains listed next were all sequenced from one sample in a study of shared clonotypes between healthy human individuals. Using immunoSEQ multiplex PCR, the repertoire was profiled, and TCRdb retains in-frame clones only, with some absent. The sample records hundreds of thousands of clones, about 74% being singletons. The sample comprised memory CD4+ T cells sorted from blood. Specified subset: CD45RA-negative fraction. These receptors were obtained from a man aged 25 to 45 in good health.

This clone was detected a few times. The J gene is TRBJ2-2, the V gene TRBV7-9; TRBD2 matches 7 bases. V was clipped by 5 bases and J by 7 bases; unmatched bases: 10. The length of the CDR3 is 15 residues. CDR1 and CDR2 from the germline V gene are SEHNR and FQNEAQ (reference sequence). The CDR3 is CASSPRGRGGGELFF. The CDR3 DNA follows: TGTGCCAGCAGCCCGCGAGGACGCGGGGGCGGGGAGCTGTTTTTT. Based on the CDR3 plus reference TRBV7-9 and TRBJ2-2, the full variable domain is DTGVSQNPRHKITKRGQNVTFRCDPISEHNRLYWYRQTLGQGPEFLTYFQNEAQLEKSRLLSDRFSAERPKGSFSTLEIQRTEQGDSAMYLCASSPRGRGGGELFFGEGSRLTVL.

V gene TRBV28 combines with J gene TRBJ2-5; possibly TRBD2 for D (7 bases). Trimming shortened V by 7 bases and J by 5 bases, and 20 bases separated the two germline ends. CDR1 and CDR2 from the germline V gene are MDHEN and SYDVKM. The CDR3 has 15 amino acids. The CDR3 DNA follows: TGTGCCAGCACCACTGCGAGGGAGGGGGGTGAGACCCAGTACTTC. Translation gives CASTTAREGGETQYF.